This T cell receptor beta chain was profiled in a study of T cells in Graves' hyperthyroidism and ophthalmopathy. Study-level results: Blood also contained most expanded thyroid clonotypes above 0.001. In validation, the model predicted ophthalmopathy. These predictions came a median about 6.8 months before onset.

Points on this clonotype: The antigen is unknown.

Fresh peripheral blood, roughly 9.6 ml, was the source of the PBMCs. RNA transcripts were the template for amplifying TCR beta CDR3 regions. A set of HTBI primers served as the primers for a first-round RT-PCR of the TCR CDR3. TCRdb passed the multiplex PCR reads through MiXCR, listing each CDR3 protein once. The top ten hold around 30% of the sample, which has roughly 700,000 distinct CDR3 sequences, just over 35% seen once. Sequencing input: blood. The source of this sequence is a woman between 35 and 50 years old with Graves' hyperthyroidism.

CDR3 residues: CASCVGTTEAFF. In nucleotides, the CDR3 is TGTGCCAGTTGCGTGGGCACGACTGAAGCTTTCTTT. The V gene is TRBV7-2, the J gene TRBJ1-1; D is unresolved. CDR1 and CDR2 (germline): SGHTA, FQGNSA. V lost 9 bases and J 5 bases, leaving 13 bases between the germline ends. The CDR3 has 12 amino acids.